Presented here are 5 T cell receptor beta chains from one specimen sequenced in a study of T cell repertoires in cytomegalovirus infection. Their cognate antigens are unknown. A single record per CDR3 protein comes from TCRdb applying MiXCR to the reads. This repertoire shows some 500,000 distinct CDR3 sequences, around 40% found once; its top ten account for around 48%. This specimen consisted of cultured PBMCs, obtained from culture after CMV antigen stimulation. These receptors were obtained from a human donor in good health (CMV status not recorded). Some clones in this sample may be carry-over from other donors' samples.

The rearrangement uses TRBV18 and TRBJ1-1; D is uncertain. V was trimmed by 1 base and J by 1 base, leaving 7 bases between them. The length of the CDR3 is 14 residues. Germline CDR1 reads KGHSH; CDR2 reads LQKENI. CDR3 sequence: CASSPLEGNTEAFF. The CDR3 nucleotides are TGTGCCAGCTCACCACTCGAGGGGAACACTGAAGCTTTCTTT. The whole variable domain, remainder taken from reference TRBV18 and TRBJ1-1, is NAGVMQNPRHLVRRRGQEARLRCSPMKGHSHVYWYRQLPEEGLKFMVYLQKENIIDESGMPKERFSAEFPKEGPSILRIQQVVRGDSAAYFCASSPLEGNTEAFFGQGTRLTVV.

In this sample, this clonotype turned up a few times. No DNA is shown, since the ends of the CDR3 on it are uncertain; the CDR3 is the one TCRdb lists. V and J are TRBV7-9 and TRBJ2-1; no check of the table's D call, TRBD2, against the DNA was made. CDR1 and CDR2 (germline): SEHNR, FQNEAQ (reference sequence). Both ends counted, the CDR3 spans 13 residues. The CDR3: CASSLTVGPGAFF.

This chain uses TRBV7-2 with TRBJ1-2; D is ambiguous. This CDR3 is built from 13 residues. Between the trimmed V and J ends, which lost 5 bases and 8 bases, there was a span of 15 bases. Germline V gene data show CDR1 as SGHTA and CDR2 as FQGNSA. CDR3 sequence: CASSPGGSRGYTF. The CDR3 nucleotides are TGTGCCAGCAGCCCCGGAGGGAGTAGGGGCTACACCTTC.

This clonotype has at least ten counts. This rearrangement joins TRBV7-9 to TRBJ2-5; 11 bases are a match to TRBD2. The CDR3 runs 15 residues. The V segment lost 5 bases and the J segment 1 base; nucleotides outside the gene matches: 3. Germline CDR1 reads SEHNR; CDR2 reads FQNEAQ (reference sequence). The CDR3 reads CASSMGLAAQETQYF. The CDR3 DNA reads as TGTGCCAGCAGCATGGGACTAGCGGCCCAAGAGACCCAGTACTTC.

V and J are TRBV12-3 or TRBV12-4 and TRBJ2-3; 10 bases match TRBD2. The CDR3 contains 15 residues. With 6 bases clipped from V and 8 bases from J, the junction kept 11 bases outside the gene matches. The CDR3 loop reads CASSYLAGAQGTQYF. The CDR3 DNA reads TGTGCCAGCAGCTACCTAGCGGGGGCGCAGGGTACGCAGTATTTT.